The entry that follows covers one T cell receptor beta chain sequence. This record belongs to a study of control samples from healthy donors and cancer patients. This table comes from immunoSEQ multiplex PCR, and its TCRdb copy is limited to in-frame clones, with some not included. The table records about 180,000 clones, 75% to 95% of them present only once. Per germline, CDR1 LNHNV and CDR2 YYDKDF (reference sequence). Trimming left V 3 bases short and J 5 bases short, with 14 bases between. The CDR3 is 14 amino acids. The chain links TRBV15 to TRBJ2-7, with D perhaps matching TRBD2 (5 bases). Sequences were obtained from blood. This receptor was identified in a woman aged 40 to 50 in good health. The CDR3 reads CATSSRSLGNEQYF. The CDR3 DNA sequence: TGTGCCACCAGCAGCCGTTCACTAGGGAACGAGCAGTACTTC. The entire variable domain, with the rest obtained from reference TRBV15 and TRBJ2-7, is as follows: DAMVIQNPRYQVTQFGKPVTLSCSQTLNHNVMYWYQQKSSQAPKLLFHYYDKDFNNEADTPDNFQSRRPNTSFCFLDIRSPGLGDTAMYLCATSSRSLGNEQYFGPGTRLTVT.